Listed here are 31 T cell receptor beta chains from one sample, sequenced in a study of T cell responses to AZD1222 COVID-19 vaccine. Sequenced by immunoSEQ multiplex PCR; TCRdb stores in-frame clones only, minus some. The sample includes around 56,000 clones, 70% to 90% of them seen just once. This specimen was peripheral blood, taken 28 days after the second AZD1222 dose. The receptors shown here come from an adult who received the AZD1222 COVID-19 vaccine.

V gene TRBV24-1 combines with J gene TRBJ1-5; D possibly corresponds to TRBD1 (6 bases). Germline loops: CDR1 KGHDR, CDR2 SFDVKD. V was clipped by 4 bases and J by 5 bases, with 11 bases between them. This CDR3 comprises 14 residues. In DNA form, the CDR3 reads TGTGCCACCAGTGACACAGGGACCGATCAGCCCCAGCATTTT. It is translated as CATSDTGTDQPQHF.

The chain is built from TRBV5-1 and TRBJ1-4, with D hard to call. Germline V lookup: CDR1 SGHRS, CDR2 YFSETQ. The CDR3 is 13 residues long. Deletions cut 5 bases from V and 5 bases from J, with 10 bases between. CDR3 DNA sequence: TGCGCCAGCAGAACCGATGGGAATGAAAAACTGTTTTTT. Amino acid sequence: CASRTDGNEKLFF.

J is TRBJ1-4 and V is TRBV6-2 or TRBV6-3; 7 nucleotides align to TRBD1. Germline V gives CDR1 MNHEY, CDR2 SVGEGT. Trimming cost V 2 bases and J 6 bases; bases outside gene matches: 9. CDR3 length: 16 amino acids. CDR3 residues: CASSYPTGTVDEKLFF. DNA of the CDR3: TGTGCCAGCAGTTACCCCACCGGGACAGTGGATGAAAAACTGTTTTTT.

The chain has TRBV11-2 and TRBJ2-1; tentatively, D is TRBD2 (5 bases). V was cut by 7 bases and J by 4 bases, with 11 bases left in between. The CDR3 contains 13 residues. Germline values: CDR1 SGHAT, CDR2 FQNNGV. The CDR3 DNA follows: TGTGCCAGCACCGGGATTTTATACAATGAGCAGTTCTTC. This translates into CASTGILYNEQFF.

The chain links TRBV27 to TRBJ2-7; 8 bases align to TRBD2. This CDR3 is built from 13 residues. CDR1 and CDR2 from the germline V gene are MNHEY and SMNVEV (reference sequence). Trimming at V came to 6 bases and at J to 2 bases, leaving 3 bases not matched to a gene. The CDR3 DNA reads TGTGCCAGCAGAGCGGGAGCAACCTACGAGCAGTACTTC. Translated: CASRAGATYEQYF.

This chain joins TRBV9 and TRBJ1-2, with no clear D. The CDR3 consists of 16 residues. Germline CDR1 SGDLS, CDR2 YYNGEE. V was clipped by 3 bases and J by 6 bases, with 21 bases between them. CDR3 coding DNA: TGTGCCAGCAGCGGAAAGACCGGACTGCTGACCGATGGCTACACCTTC. This translates into CASSGKTGLLTDGYTF. The whole variable domain, filled in from reference TRBV9 and TRBJ1-2, reads DSGVTQTPKHLITATGQRVTLRCSPRSGDLSVYWYQQSLDQGLQFLIQYYNGEERAKGNILERFSAQQFPDLHSELNLSSLELGDSALYFCASSGKTGLLTDGYTFGSGTRLTVV.

The V call is TRBV2, the J call TRBJ2-2, with a possible D match to TRBD1 (6 bases). This CDR3 is built from 14 residues. Germline V gene lookup returns CDR1 SNHLY and CDR2 FYNNEI. Trimming removed 6 bases at V and 6 bases at J, with 14 bases between. CDR3 loop: CASSGLQGSGELFF. The CDR3 bases are TGTGCCAGCAGCGGCTTACAGGGATCCGGGGAGCTGTTTTTT.

The CDR3 DNA sequence: TGTGCCAGCAGCTCTCGGGTGAATACGCAGTATTTT. Protein product: CASSSRVNTQYF. The gene calls are TRBV5-6 and TRBJ2-3; D remains ambiguous. The V gene lost 3 bases and the J gene lost 7 bases, with 9 bases spanning the gap. The CDR3 is made up of 12 amino acids. CDR1 and CDR2 from the germline V gene are SGHDT and YYEEEE.

The CDR3 loop reads CASSAAPRLPQHF. CDR3 DNA sequence: TGTGCCAGCAGCGCCGCCCCCAGGCTGCCCCAGCATTTT. The chain recombines TRBV7-9 with TRBJ1-5, with D unresolved. The CDR3 has 13 amino acids. Trimming removed 5 bases at V and 9 bases at J, with 14 bases between. The V gene's germline CDR1 is SEHNR and CDR2 FQNEAQ (reference sequence).

The chain joins TRBV6-6 to TRBJ1-4; no definite D call. Trimming took 0 bases from V and 5 from J, leaving 13 bases between them. This CDR3 contains 16 residues. In germline, CDR1 is MNHNY, CDR2 SVGAGI (reference sequence). The CDR3 sequence: CASSYSFPLGNEKLFF. CDR3 DNA sequence: TGTGCCAGCAGTTACTCGTTTCCCCTGGGGAATGAAAAACTGTTTTTT.

The chain couples TRBV10-3 to TRBJ2-3, with 10 bases fitting TRBD2. The germline V gene has CDR1 ENHRY and CDR2 SYGVKD. V lost 9 bases, J lost 0 bases, and 0 bases stayed unmatched. This CDR3 has 13 residues. The CDR3 protein is CAMTSGSTDTQYF. CDR3 DNA: TGTGCCATGACTAGCGGGAGCACAGATACGCAGTATTTT.

This chain links TRBV29-1 with TRBJ1-2; no clear D gene. This CDR3 contains 11 residues. V was clipped by 6 bases and J by 3 bases, with 8 bases between them. CDR1 is SQVTM and CDR2 is ANQGSEA in the germline V gene. The CDR3 here is CSVRTDYGYTF. CDR3 sequence (DNA): TGCAGCGTCAGGACTGACTATGGCTACACCTTC.

The chain links TRBV24-1 to TRBJ1-2; D is ambiguous. V dropped 4 bases and J dropped 6 bases, with 11 bases sitting between them. The CDR3 is 13 amino acids. The germline V gene encodes CDR1 KGHDR and CDR2 SFDVKD. The CDR3 DNA reads TGTGCCACCAGTGAAGGACGGGGAAATGGCTACACCTTC. This translates into CATSEGRGNGYTF.

The chain links TRBV5-4 to TRBJ2-7, with TRBD2 matching 7 bases. Trimming took 2 bases from V and 0 from J; bases not matched to a gene: 5. In germline, CDR1 is SGHNT, CDR2 YYREEE (reference sequence). The CDR3 sequence is 15 residues long. The CDR3 coding sequence is TGTGCCAGCAGCTTCACTGGCGGGAGCTCCTACGAGCAGTACTTC. Translating gives CASSFTGGSSYEQYF.

The V call is TRBV6-5, the J call TRBJ2-5; D may be TRBD1 (6 bases). The CDR3 loop spans 13 amino acids. Germline V CDR1 and CDR2: MNHEY, SVGAGI. Deletions cut 6 bases from V and 5 bases from J, with 13 bases between. CDR3 DNA sequence: TGTGCCAGCAGCTACAGGGTGGGTGAGACCCAGTACTTC. Residues: CASSYRVGETQYF.

The chain has TRBV5-5 and TRBJ1-1, with D unresolved. In germline, CDR1 is SGHKS, CDR2 YYEKEE (reference sequence). The V and J ends lost 2 bases and 8 bases respectively, with 7 bases between them. The CDR3 contains 11 residues. CDR3 amino acids: CASSFHGEAFF. CDR3 DNA sequence: TGTGCCAGCAGCTTCCACGGCGAAGCTTTCTTT.

The rearrangement joins TRBV5-1 to TRBJ2-2; the match to TRBD2 covers 7 bases. The CDR3 is made up of 15 amino acids. V dropped 3 bases and J dropped 8; count of bases not matched to a gene: 10. CDR1 SGHRS and CDR2 YFSETQ come from the germline V gene. The CDR3 DNA follows: TGCGCCAGCAGCTCGAATGGGAGGGCCGGTGGGGAGCTGTTTTTT. This codes for CASSSNGRAGGELFF. Complete variable domain (other parts from reference TRBV5-1 and TRBJ2-2): KAGVTQTPRYLIKTRGQQVTLSCSPISGHRSVSWYQQTPGQGLQFLFEYFSETQRNKGNFPGRFSGRQFSNSRSEMNVSTLELGDSALYLCASSSNGRAGGELFFGEGSRLTVL.

The chain links TRBV5-4 to TRBJ2-7; 14 nucleotides align to TRBD2. The germline V gene has CDR1 SGHNT and CDR2 YYREEE (reference sequence). CDR3 length: 16 residues. With 5 bases clipped from V and 4 bases from J, the junction kept 8 bases outside the gene matches. The CDR3 bases are TGTGCCAGCAGACGCGGACTAGCGGGAGGCGAATACGAGCAGTACTTC. Translation: CASRRGLAGGEYEQYF.

This chain joins TRBV6-5 and TRBJ1-3; D is ambiguous. CDR3 length equals 13 residues. Trimming pared 0 bases from V and 4 bases from J, leaving 4 bases between. Germline assignment: CDR1 MNHEY and CDR2 SVGAGI. CDR3 coding DNA: TGTGCCAGCAGTTACTCGTCAGGAAACACCATATATTTT. Amino acid sequence: CASSYSSGNTIYF.

This clone showed up just once. This rearrangement joins TRBV5-4 to TRBJ1-2; D is possibly TRBD1 (5 bases). The V end lost 5 bases, the J end lost 6 bases, and 17 bases lay between the germline ends. The germline V gene encodes CDR1 SGHNT and CDR2 YYREEE (reference sequence). The CDR3 consists of 14 residues. In DNA, the CDR3 is TGTGCCAGCAGACCCAGTAGGGGAGGCGATGGCTACACCTTC. Translated, it gives CASRPSRGGDGYTF.

In this sample, this clone turned up once. The gene calls are TRBV27 and TRBJ2-1; D may be TRBD2 (7 bases). Trimming left V 6 bases short and J 0 bases short, with 15 bases between. The CDR3 sequence is 16 residues long. The germline V gene encodes CDR1 MNHEY and CDR2 SMNVEV (reference sequence). DNA for the CDR3: TGTGCCAGCAGCCAATTTGGGGGGGCCTCCTACAATGAGCAGTTCTTC. Its translation is CASSQFGGASYNEQFF.

V is TRBV10-3 and J is TRBJ2-1, with 11 bases aligning to TRBD2. Germline V CDR1 and CDR2: ENHRY, SYGVKD. Germline trimming cut 3 bases from V and 1 base from J; bases unmatched to any gene: 5. CDR3 length: 17 amino acids. In DNA, the CDR3 is TGTGCCATCAGTGACACTAGCGGGAGAATTTCCTACAATGAGCAGTTCTTC. Translated, it gives CAISDTSGRISYNEQFF.

V usage is TRBV5-1 and J usage is TRBJ1-1; 12 bases are shared with TRBD1. V was clipped by 2 bases and J by 5 bases; unmatched bases: 7. From germline, CDR1 is SGHRS and CDR2 YFSETQ. The CDR3 loop spans 16 amino acids. The CDR3 protein is CASSLTGTGGRTEAFF. The CDR3 region has the DNA TGCGCCAGCAGCTTAACAGGGACAGGGGGCCGGACTGAAGCTTTCTTT.

A few counts support this clone. The V and J genes are TRBV7-9 and TRBJ2-7; 10 bases align to TRBD2. The V gene end was trimmed by 1 base and the J gene end by 3 bases; junction bases not matched to a gene: 3. The CDR3 consists of 15 residues. CDR1 and CDR2 (germline): SEHNR, FQNEAQ (reference sequence). The CDR3 DNA reads TGTGCCAGCAGCTTAGTGGGGACTAGCGACTACGAGCAGTACTTC. Translated, it gives CASSLVGTSDYEQYF.

The chain uses TRBV6-6 and TRBJ2-1; 10 bases map to TRBD2. The CDR3 consists of 16 residues. Germline trimming cut 2 bases from V and 5 bases from J; bases unmatched to any gene: 6. From germline, CDR1 is MNHNY and CDR2 SVGAGI (reference sequence). The CDR3 region has the DNA TGTGCCAGCAGTTACGTGACTAGCGGGTATGACAATGAGCAGTTCTTC. Protein product: CASSYVTSGYDNEQFF.

J is TRBJ2-3 and V is TRBV19; no definite D call. The V end was cut by 4 bases, the J end by 2 bases, with 10 bases between. This CDR3 is built from 14 residues. Germline assignment: CDR1 LNHDA and CDR2 SQIVND (reference sequence). CDR3 in amino acids: CASSTTRYTDTQYF. CDR3 bases: TGTGCCAGTAGTACGACACGTTACACAGATACGCAGTATTTT.

The V call is TRBV12-3 or TRBV12-4, the J call TRBJ2-5, with D tentatively TRBD1 (6 bases). The CDR3 has 13 amino acids. The V and J ends lost 7 bases and 5 bases respectively, with 14 bases between them. CDR3 residues: CASIRAQGETQYF. The CDR3 region has the DNA TGTGCCAGCATCCGAGCGCAGGGGGAGACCCAGTACTTC.

In its sample, this clone was seen a few times. The junction departs from germline at one end; a sequencing error may be responsible. Here the CDR3 DNA reads TGTGCCAGCAGCGAAGAGGGGATCGACACAGATACGCAGTATTTT. It codes for CASSEEGIDTDTQYF. The genes are TRBV6-1 and TRBJ2-3; the D call may be TRBD1 or TRBD2 (5 bases each). The germline V gene encodes CDR1 MNHNS and CDR2 SASEGT. The CDR3 loop spans 15 amino acids.

This clone was seen only once. This chain links TRBV29-1 with TRBJ2-3; 7 bases line up with TRBD2. The CDR3 sequence is 15 residues long. J lost 3 bases, V lost 3 bases, and 9 bases had no gene match. From germline, CDR1 is SQVTM and CDR2 ANQGSEA. The CDR3 DNA follows: TGCAGCGTTGATATTGTTGCGGGAGTAACAGATACGCAGTATTTT. This codes for CSVDIVAGVTDTQYF.

This clone is a singleton in its sample. This chain joins TRBV13 and TRBJ2-7; 8 bases align to TRBD2. From germline, CDR1 is PRHDT and CDR2 FYEKMQ (reference sequence). The CDR3 extends over 15 amino acids. V lost 5 bases and J lost 1; bases outside the gene matches: 7. The CDR3 nucleotides are TGTGCCAGCAGCCTGGGACTAGTTCCGTCCTACGAGCAGTACTTC. Its translation is CASSLGLVPSYEQYF.

V and J are TRBV30 and TRBJ1-6; D not certain. The CDR3 covers 12 residues. The germline V gene has CDR1 GTSNPN and CDR2 SVGIG (reference sequence). V was shortened by 2 bases and J by 13 bases, with 12 bases between the two germline ends. This CDR3 is CAWSPSWWPLHF. CDR3 coding DNA: TGTGCCTGGAGTCCGTCCTGGTGGCCCCTCCACTTT.